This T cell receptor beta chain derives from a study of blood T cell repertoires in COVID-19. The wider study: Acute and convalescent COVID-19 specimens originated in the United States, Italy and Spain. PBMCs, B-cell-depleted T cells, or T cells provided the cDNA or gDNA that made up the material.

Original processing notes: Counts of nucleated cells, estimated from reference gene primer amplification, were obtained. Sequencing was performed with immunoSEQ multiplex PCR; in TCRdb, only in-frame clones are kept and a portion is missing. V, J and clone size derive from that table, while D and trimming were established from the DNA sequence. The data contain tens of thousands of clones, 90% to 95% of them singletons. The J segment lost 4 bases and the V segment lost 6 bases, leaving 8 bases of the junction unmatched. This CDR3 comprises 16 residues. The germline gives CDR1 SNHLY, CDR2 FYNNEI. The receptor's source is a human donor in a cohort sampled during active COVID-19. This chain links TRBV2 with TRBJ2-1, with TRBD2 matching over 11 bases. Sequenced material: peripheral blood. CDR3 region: CASSLQLAGAYNEQFF. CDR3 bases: TGTGCCAGCAGCCTTCAACTAGCGGGGGCATACAATGAGCAGTTCTTC.